The 30 T cell receptor beta chains presented below share a single source sample, sequenced in a study of beta chain features in type 1 diabetes. The sequenced template was cDNA made from the entire isolated RNA. Assay used: immunoSEQ multiplex PCR; TCRdb lists only in-frame clones, some missing. The repertoire holds about 200,000 clones, with 11% as singletons. Sequenced input: central memory CD4+ T cells from blood. These receptors were obtained from a young man in good health.

This clone appeared many times. The CDR3 DNA follows: TGTGCCTGGAGTCCCTGGACTAGCGGGAGGTCGACCGAGCAGTACTTC. Its protein is CAWSPWTSGRSTEQYF. This rearrangement joins TRBV30 to TRBJ2-7, with 14 bases lining up with TRBD2. This CDR3 contains 16 residues. V shed 2 bases and J 6 bases; nucleotides not matched to a gene: 9. Per germline, CDR1 GTSNPN and CDR2 SVGIG (reference sequence).

This clone occurred a few times. J is TRBJ2-2 and V is TRBV7-8; TRBD2 aligns across 8 bases. The V segment lost 2 bases and the J segment 5 bases; nucleotides outside the gene matches: 4. Looked up from germline, CDR1 is SGHVS and CDR2 is FQNEAQ. This CDR3 has 15 amino acids. CDR3 sequence reads: CASSLYTGGTGELFF. The CDR3 DNA reads TGTGCCAGCAGCTTATATACGGGAGGGACCGGGGAGCTGTTTTTT. The whole variable domain, filled in from reference TRBV7-8 and TRBJ2-2, reads GAGVSQSPRYKVAKRGQDVALRCDPISGHVSLFWYQQALGQGPEFLTYFQNEAQLDKSGLPSDRFFAERPEGSVSTLKIQRTQQEDSAVYLCASSLYTGGTGELFFGEGSRLTVL.

This clone showed up just a few times. This chain joins TRBV10-3 and TRBJ1-1; TRBD1 is a possible D gene (6 bases). Trimming cost V 3 bases and J 4 bases, with 21 bases left between them. Germline V gives CDR1 ENHRY, CDR2 SYGVKD. This CDR3 region has 17 residues. The CDR3 nucleotides are TGTGCCATCAGTGATGGGCGGGACAACCGAATCGTCACTGAAGCTTTCTTT. Amino acid sequence: CAISDGRDNRIVTEAFF.

This clone was observed a few times. V usage is TRBV7-9 and J usage is TRBJ2-3; 7 nucleotides agree with TRBD2. With 5 bases clipped from V and 1 base from J, the junction kept 3 bases outside the gene matches. The CDR3 is 14 amino acids. The germline V gene encodes CDR1 SEHNR and CDR2 FQNEAQ (reference sequence). The CDR3 sequence is CASSDLAGTDTQYF. The CDR3, as DNA: TGTGCCAGCAGCGACCTAGCGGGCACAGATACGCAGTATTTT.

This clone turned up a few times. The V and J genes are TRBV7-9 and TRBJ2-1; D is undetermined. V gave up 1 base and J gave up 3 bases, with 13 bases separating them. Germline loops: CDR1 SEHNR, CDR2 FQNEAQ (reference sequence). This CDR3 has 16 residues. CDR3 protein: CASSLVQSYLYNEQFF. For the CDR3, the DNA is TGTGCCAGCAGCTTAGTCCAGTCCTACCTCTACAATGAGCAGTTCTTC.

The chain is built from TRBV4-3 and TRBJ2-7, with 7 bases identical to TRBD1. Germline CDR1 LGHNA, CDR2 YSLEER. With V trimmed by 0 bases and J by 3 bases, 5 bases remained unmatched. The CDR3 length is 15 residues. The CDR3 sequence is CASSQDYNRGYEQYF. CDR3 sequence (DNA): TGCGCCAGCAGCCAAGATTATAACAGGGGCTACGAGCAGTACTTC.

The genes are TRBV28 and TRBJ2-1; 12 bases are a match to TRBD2. This CDR3 contains 17 residues. V trimming: 3 bases; J trimming: 2 bases; junction bases outside the gene matches: 5. In germline, CDR1 is MDHEN, CDR2 SYDVKM. The CDR3 nucleotides read TGTGCCAGCAGTTTGACTAGCGGGAGCCGGACCTACAATGAGCAGTTCTTC. Its protein product is CASSLTSGSRTYNEQFF.

The table lists this clone with a few counts. The V and J genes are TRBV7-2 and TRBJ2-7; maybe TRBD1 (6 bases). Germline V gene sequence: CDR1 SGHTA, CDR2 FQGNSA. Trimming stripped 5 bases from V and 3 bases from J, with 17 bases between. The CDR3 consists of 15 residues. CDR3 protein: CASSPDRILIYEQYF. The CDR3 DNA reads as TGTGCCAGCAGCCCAGACAGGATCCTCATCTACGAGCAGTACTTC.

V is TRBV4-2 and J is TRBJ2-4, with TRBD2 matching 9 bases. The CDR3 runs to 18 residues. CDR1 is LGHNA and CDR2 is YNFKEQ in the germline V gene. J gave up 1 base and V 0 bases, and 7 bases lay outside the gene matches. The CDR3 region is CASSQEWSSGTAKNIQYF. DNA of the CDR3: TGTGCCAGCAGCCAAGAATGGTCTAGCGGGACGGCCAAAAACATTCAGTACTTC.

This clone has more than one count but fewer than ten. V gene TRBV2 combines with J gene TRBJ2-1; 13 bases fit TRBD2. From germline, CDR1 is SNHLY and CDR2 FYNNEI. The V and J ends lost 7 bases and 8 bases, in that order; junction bases with no gene match: 8. The CDR3 runs to 15 residues. The chain's CDR3 is CASNQLAGGKHEQFF. The CDR3 nucleotides read TGTGCCAGCAACCAACTAGCGGGAGGGAAGCATGAGCAGTTCTTC.

This clone appeared a few times. In DNA, the CDR3 is TGTGCCAGCAGCAGGGGTGGGAGAACAGATACGCAGTATTTT. It yields the protein CASSRGGRTDTQYF. The chain is built from TRBV7-2 and TRBJ2-3; D could derive from TRBD1 or TRBD2 (5 bases each). V lost 5 bases to trimming and J lost 3 bases, with 12 bases between them. The CDR3 is 14 residues long. Germline CDR1 is SGHTA and CDR2 is FQGNSA.

This clone has at least ten counts. V gene TRBV4-3 combines with J gene TRBJ1-2; possible D gene TRBD1, 6 bases. Germline V CDR1 and CDR2: LGHNA, YSLEER. V was cut by 0 bases and J by 8 bases, with 19 bases left in between. This CDR3 has 16 amino acids. CDR3 nucleotide sequence: TGCGCCAGCAGCCAAGAACTTTCGACAGGTTTCACGGGCTACACCTTC. Translated: CASSQELSTGFTGYTF.

This clone appeared many times. This rearrangement joins TRBV18 to TRBJ2-3; D remains unclear. Germline lookup yields CDR1 KGHSH and CDR2 LQKENI. Trimming removed 3 bases from V and 2 bases from J, with 12 bases in between. CDR3 length: 15 amino acids. The CDR3 coding sequence is TGTGCCAGCTCACCCTCGGCCGACCACACAGATACGCAGTATTTT. Encoded protein: CASSPSADHTDTQYF.

CDR3 protein: CAWSVSAPVGETQYF. The CDR3 nucleotides read TGTGCCTGGAGTGTATCCGCCCCCGTGGGGGAGACCCAGTACTTC. This chain joins TRBV30 and TRBJ2-5; D is uncertain. V lost 0 bases, J lost 5 bases, and 16 bases lay in between. There are 15 residues in the CDR3. CDR1 and CDR2 (germline): GTSNPN, SVGIG (reference sequence).

The J gene is TRBJ1-2, the V gene TRBV30; 9 bases are shared with TRBD1. Germline-derived CDR1 and CDR2 are GTSNPN and SVGIG (reference sequence). This CDR3 is built from 14 residues. Losses at the gene ends were 2 bases for V and 4 bases for J; bases not matched to a gene: 5. In DNA, the CDR3 is TGTGCCTGGAGTAAGGACAGGGGCGCCTATGGCTACACCTTC. Protein sequence: CAWSKDRGAYGYTF.

This clone was picked up a small number of times. The chain couples TRBV27 to TRBJ2-5, with D tentatively TRBD1 (5 bases). The germline V and J ends were trimmed by 4 bases and 4 bases, with 19 bases remaining between them. Germline V lookup: CDR1 MNHEY, CDR2 SMNVEV (reference sequence). The CDR3 sequence is 16 residues long. In DNA, the CDR3 is TGTGCCAGCAGTTCGCGAAGCTCAGGGTTCCGAGAGACCCAGTACTTC. The encoded protein is CASSSRSSGFRETQYF.

This clone was detected only a few times. The chain links TRBV5-1 to TRBJ1-5; TRBD1 aligns across 7 bases. V was pared by 5 bases and J by 5 bases, with 10 bases of the junction left unmatched. CDR1 and CDR2 from the germline V gene are SGHRS and YFSETQ. There are 15 residues in the CDR3. CDR3 coding DNA: TGCGCCAGCAGAAAAGGGACAGAGGATTATCAGCCCCAGCATTTT. Protein: CASRKGTEDYQPQHF.

The chain has TRBV2 and TRBJ1-5; 10 positions match TRBD1. The CDR3 extends over 14 amino acids. Germline V gene data show CDR1 as SNHLY and CDR2 as FYNNEI. The V gene end was trimmed by 6 bases and the J gene end by 7 bases; junction bases not matched to a gene: 6. The CDR3 loop reads CASRRGTGEQPQHF. CDR3 bases: TGTGCCAGCAGGAGGGGGACAGGGGAACAGCCCCAGCATTTT.

This clone was counted between two and nine times. This rearrangement joins TRBV15 to TRBJ2-5; D not resolved. The ends were cut back, 0 bases at V and 3 bases at J, with 5 bases in the middle. Germline CDR1 and CDR2: LNHNV and YYDKDF (reference sequence). This CDR3 contains 13 residues. This CDR3 reads CATSRDSEETQYF. Written as DNA, the CDR3 is TGTGCCACCAGCAGAGATAGTGAAGAGACCCAGTACTTC.

V usage is TRBV29-1 and J usage is TRBJ2-3; 7 bases are shared with TRBD1. V lost 7 bases, J lost 5 bases, and 12 bases stayed unmatched. In germline, CDR1 is SQVTM, CDR2 ANQGSEA. The CDR3 extends over 14 amino acids. The CDR3 bases are TGCAGCGGAATGGACAGGACCACCTTAGATACGCAGTATTTT. Residues: CSGMDRTTLDTQYF.

The V call is TRBV5-4, the J call TRBJ2-6, with unresolved D. With 2 bases removed from V and 0 bases from J, the gap between germline ends came to 6 bases. The germline V gene has CDR1 SGHNT and CDR2 YYREEE (reference sequence). The CDR3 runs to 15 residues. CDR3 nucleotides: TGTGCCAGCAGCTTCCCGACCTCTGGGGCCAACGTCCTGACTTTC. This codes for CASSFPTSGANVLTF.

The chain uses TRBV30 and TRBJ1-3; weak D call: TRBD1 (6 bases). CDR1 is GTSNPN and CDR2 is SVGIG in the germline V gene (reference sequence). The length of the CDR3 is 14 residues. The V end was cut by 2 bases, the J end by 2 bases, with 10 bases between. The CDR3 spells CAWSTGGTGNTIYF. CDR3 DNA: TGTGCCTGGAGTACGGGGGGCACTGGAAACACCATATATTTT.

The chain combines TRBV28 with TRBJ1-1, with TRBD1 as a possible D gene (6 bases). There are 14 residues in the CDR3. V shed 3 bases and J shed 1 base, with 9 bases lying between them. CDR1 MDHEN and CDR2 SYDVKM come from the germline V gene. The CDR3, as DNA: TGTGCCAGCAGTTTCCCGGACAGGAACACTGAAGCTTTCTTT. This encodes CASSFPDRNTEAFF.

The chain is built from TRBV7-9 and TRBJ1-1; TRBD1 is a possible D gene (5 bases). V lost 3 bases, J lost 5 bases, and 10 bases lay in between. Germline CDR1 reads SEHNR; CDR2 reads FQNEAQ (reference sequence). This CDR3 contains 13 residues. The CDR3 sequence is CASSFSQGTEAFF. The CDR3 DNA sequence: TGTGCCAGCAGCTTTTCTCAGGGAACTGAAGCTTTCTTT.

Note on this clone: This likely came from a read error, as a far larger clone is one base away. This chain connects TRBV29-1 to TRBJ2-6; D not certain. The germline CDR1 and CDR2 sequences are SQVTM and ANQGSEA. Trimming took 8 bases from V and 2 from J, leaving 10 bases between them. The CDR3 contains 13 residues. CDR3 amino acids: CSCSVAGANVLTF. The CDR3 DNA sequence: TGCAGCTGTTCGGTCGCTGGGGCCAACGTCCTGACTTTC.

Many counts were recorded for this clone. V gene TRBV6-1 combines with J gene TRBJ1-1; D may be TRBD1 (6 bases). Germline V lookup: CDR1 MNHNS, CDR2 SASEGT. The CDR3 runs 13 residues. Trimming removed 6 bases from V and 11 bases from J, with 19 bases in between. CDR3 loop: CASSPLREGEAFF. CDR3 DNA sequence: TGTGCCAGCAGCCCCCTCAGGGAGGGGGAGGCTTTCTTT.

The V gene is TRBV6-6, the J gene TRBJ1-3, with TRBD1 as a possible D gene (6 bases). Germline V gene sequence: CDR1 MNHNY, CDR2 SVGAGI (reference sequence). V dropped 8 bases and J dropped 2 bases, with 7 bases sitting between them. CDR3 length equals 12 residues. The CDR3 is CASHRAGNTIYF. As DNA, the CDR3 is TGTGCCAGCCACAGGGCTGGAAACACCATATATTTT.

This clone was counted only a few times. The CDR3 sequence is CAWGGQGADYGYTF. CDR3 DNA: TGTGCCTGGGGAGGACAGGGGGCCGACTATGGCTACACCTTC. This chain links TRBV30 with TRBJ1-2, with 11 bases lining up with TRBD1. V lost 5 bases and J lost 3; bases outside the gene matches: 5. CDR3 length: 14 amino acids. CDR1 GTSNPN and CDR2 SVGIG come from the germline V gene (reference sequence).

This clone was seen ten or more times. The CDR3 region is CASSLWGSGSPQHF. As DNA, the CDR3 is TGTGCCAGCAGCTTGTGGGGCAGTGGGTCGCCCCAGCATTTT. The chain has TRBV5-8 and TRBJ1-5; D is possibly TRBD1 (5 bases). Germline CDR1 and CDR2: SGHTS and YDEGEE. The CDR3 sequence is 14 residues long. Between the trimmed V and J ends, which lost 1 base and 9 bases, there was a span of 14 bases.

This clone was detected a few times. The chain employs TRBV5-4 and TRBJ2-3; D unclear. Between the trimmed V and J ends, which lost 4 bases and 5 bases, there was a span of 11 bases. The V gene's germline CDR1 is SGHNT and CDR2 YYREEE (reference sequence). The CDR3 runs to 13 residues. The CDR3 spells CASSTSDGDTQYF. CDR3 sequence (DNA): TGTGCCAGCAGCACCTCGGACGGAGATACGCAGTATTTT.